What follows describes a single TCR beta chain. Its specificity is unknown. Germline and junction disagree at one end, which may indicate a read error. This sample is drawn from a study of T-cell reconstitution after alpha-beta-depleted transplantation in children. Germline-derived CDR1 and CDR2 are SGHVS and FNYEAQ. CDR3 length: 16 residues. Preparing the TCRbeta library involved the use of unique molecular identifiers. One entry per CDR3 protein results from TCRdb running MiXCR on the PCR reads. Of under 450,000 distinct CDR3 sequences listed, about 17% are singletons. Whole-study findings and limits: Expanded graft clones numbering several hundred reportedly gave rise to alpha-beta T cells about two months after transplant. Diversity of TCRbeta at day 60 was high in some patients, arising from surviving recipient T cells and thymic progenitors. When one year had passed after transplant, most T-cell counts and diversity came from newly produced T cells.

J is TRBJ2-1 and V is TRBV7-6, with 10 bases aligning to TRBD2. The input for sequencing was PBMCs, mostly from graft donor cells, taken 360 days after TCRalphabeta/CD19-depleted stem cell transplant. The clonotype originates from a boy younger than two who had a stem cell transplant for Wiskott-Aldrich syndrome, so the T cells may come from the graft donor. CDR3 bases: TGTGCCAGCAGCGTAGCGGGGGGCCTATCCTACAATGAGCAGTTCTTC. It specifies CASSVAGGLSYNEQFF.